This is a list of T cell receptor beta chains from one sample in a study of T cell changes during pregnancy in multiple sclerosis. Sequencing was performed with immunoSEQ multiplex PCR; in TCRdb, only in-frame clones are kept and a portion is missing. This table has some 140,000 clones, around 95% appearing once. The specimen comprised peripheral blood, sampled after pregnancy. The receptors stem from a female donor with multiple sclerosis, enrolled in a pregnancy study. Each CDR3 is given with its conserved first and last residue. The D gene is left open where the match is weak. Not all rows give a size; the values are once, few, many and, for expanded clones, a class.

V: TRBV6-5
J: TRBJ1-1
D: -
length: 14
size: -
DNA: TGTGCCAGCAGTTACGACAGGATGAACACTGAAGCTTTCTTT
CDR3: CASSYDRMNTEAFF

V: TRBV7-9
J: TRBJ2-5
D: TRBD2
length: 16
size: -
DNA: TGTGCCAGCAGGTCGAGCGGGGACTGGAGGGAAGAGACCCAGTACTTC
CDR3: CASRSSGDWREETQYF

V: TRBV28
J: TRBJ2-7
D: -
length: 14
size: -
DNA: TGTGCCAGCAGTTACGGGTCCCTCTCCTACGAGCAGTACTTC
CDR3: CASSYGSLSYEQYF

V: TRBV20-1
J: TRBJ2-5
D: -
length: 10
size: -
DNA: TGCAGTGCTCCAGGGGAGACCCAGTACTTC
CDR3: CSAPGETQYF

V: TRBV29-1
J: TRBJ1-5
D: -
length: 13
size: -
DNA: TGCAGCGTGTCGCAGGGGCTCGAGCAGCCCCAGCATTTT
CDR3: CSVSQGLEQPQHF

V: TRBV2
J: TRBJ2-5
D: TRBD2
length: 18
size: once
DNA: TGTGCCAGCAGTGAAAAGGAAGGTCTAGCGGGGCTCCAAGAGACCCAGTACTTC
CDR3: CASSEKEGLAGLQETQYF

V: TRBV7-9
J: TRBJ1-2
D: TRBD1
length: 14
size: -
DNA: TGTGCCAGCAGATATGGACAGGGAGTGTATGGCTACACCTTC
CDR3: CASRYGQGVYGYTF

V: TRBV5-1
J: TRBJ2-3
D: -
length: 12
size: -
DNA: TGCGCCAGCAGCTACTCGGCAGATACGCAGTATTTT
CDR3: CASSYSADTQYF

V: TRBV7-2
J: TRBJ2-7
D: TRBD2
length: 15
size: -
DNA: TGTGCCAGCAGCTTAGGGACTAGCGGGAGTGGGGAGCAGTACTTC
CDR3: CASSLGTSGSGEQYF

V: TRBV5-1
J: TRBJ1-2
D: -
length: 15
size: -
DNA: TGCGCCAGCAGCTGGTCATTACAGCCTAACTATGGCTACACCTTC
CDR3: CASSWSLQPNYGYTF

V: TRBV7-9
J: TRBJ2-3
D: -
length: 15
size: -
DNA: TGTGCCAGCAGCGGTACAGGGTCTAGCACAGATACGCAGTATTTT
CDR3: CASSGTGSSTDTQYF

V: TRBV30
J: TRBJ2-2
D: TRBD1
length: 15
size: -
DNA: TGTGCCTGGAACAGGGGGCTACAGAACACCGGGGAGCTGTTTTTT
CDR3: CAWNRGLQNTGELFF

V: TRBV7-8
J: TRBJ2-5
D: -
length: 15
size: -
DNA: TGTGCCAGCAGCCTCATAGAGGGAGACGGAGAGACCCAGTACTTC
CDR3: CASSLIEGDGETQYF

V: TRBV2
J: TRBJ2-3
D: -
length: 14
size: -
DNA: TGTGCCAGCAGGGCCGGACAGAACACAGATACGCAGTATTTT
CDR3: CASRAGQNTDTQYF

V: TRBV27
J: TRBJ1-1
D: -
length: 14
size: -
DNA: TGTGCCAGCAGTTTTGGGAGTTGGGGGGATGAAGCTTTCTTT
CDR3: CASSFGSWGDEAFF

V: TRBV30
J: TRBJ2-7
D: TRBD1
length: 15
size: -
DNA: TGTGCCGCGTCCGCCTCCGGGACAGGGTACAACGAGCAGTACTTC
CDR3: CAASASGTGYNEQYF

V: TRBV7-6
J: TRBJ1-4
D: -
length: 13
size: once
DNA: TGTGCCAGCAGCCCCCCCAGGGATGAAAAACTGTTTTTT
CDR3: CASSPPRDEKLFF

V: TRBV30
J: TRBJ2-1
D: TRBD2
length: 14
size: -
DNA: TGTGCCTGGACGAGGACTAGCCCCTACAATGAGCAGTTCTTC
CDR3: CAWTRTSPYNEQFF

V: TRBV28
J: TRBJ2-6
D: -
length: 19
size: -
DNA: TGTGCCAGCAGTCCTCACTCTTACAGGGCCCTTTCTGGGGCCAACGTCCTGACTTTC
CDR3: CASSPHSYRALSGANVLTF

V: TRBV7-2
J: TRBJ2-6
D: -
length: 16
size: -
DNA: TGTGCCAGCAGCTTAGGCGGGTTCTCTGGGGCCAACGTCCTGACTTTC
CDR3: CASSLGGFSGANVLTF

V: TRBV30
J: TRBJ2-7
D: TRBD1
length: 14
size: -
DNA: TGTGCCTGGAGTGTATGGGACAGGTCCTACGAGCAGTACTTC
CDR3: CAWSVWDRSYEQYF

V: TRBV29-1
J: TRBJ2-3
D: -
length: 14
size: -
DNA: TGCAGCGTTGAGGGGGCTATAGCCACAGATACGCAGTATTTT
CDR3: CSVEGAIATDTQYF

V: TRBV5-1
J: TRBJ2-7
D: TRBD1
length: 14
size: once
DNA: TGCGCCAGCAGCCTAACAGGGGAACTCTACGAGCAGTACTTC
CDR3: CASSLTGELYEQYF

V: TRBV2
J: TRBJ2-7
D: -
length: 12
size: -
DNA: TGTGCCAGCCAGGGTCCCTCCTACGAGCAGTACTTC
CDR3: CASQGPSYEQYF

V: TRBV2
J: TRBJ2-1
D: TRBD2
length: 14
size: once
DNA: TGTGCCAGCAGTCGACTAGCGGGAGCAAATGAGCAGTTCTTC
CDR3: CASSRLAGANEQFF

V: TRBV7-8
J: TRBJ1-2
D: -
length: 14
size: -
DNA: TGTGCCAGCAGCCGCACAGGGTTCGTCTATGGCTACACCTTC
CDR3: CASSRTGFVYGYTF

V: TRBV11-2
J: TRBJ2-2
D: -
length: 14
size: -
DNA: TGTGCCAGCAGCTCTCAGGGCAACACCGGGGAGCTGTTTTTT
CDR3: CASSSQGNTGELFF

V: TRBV7-2
J: TRBJ2-7
D: -
length: 11
size: -
DNA: TGTGCCAGCAGCTCAACCTACGAGCAGTACTTC
CDR3: CASSSTYEQYF

V: TRBV10-3
J: TRBJ2-5
D: TRBD1
length: 15
size: once
DNA: TGTGCCATCGGAAGGATACAGGGGGCGATTGAGACCCAGTACTTC
CDR3: CAIGRIQGAIETQYF

V: TRBV19
J: TRBJ1-1
D: TRBD1
length: 15
size: -
DNA: TGTGCCAGTAGTCCCGGGACAGGGGCGTACACTGAAGCTTTCTTT
CDR3: CASSPGTGAYTEAFF

V: TRBV29-1
J: TRBJ1-2
D: -
length: 15
size: -
DNA: TGCAGCGTTGAAGGTTTAGTCAGGGGAGGGGATGGCTACACCTTC
CDR3: CSVEGLVRGGDGYTF

V: TRBV19
J: TRBJ2-1
D: TRBD2
length: 15
size: -
DNA: TGTGCCAGTGCTACGAGCGGGAGCAGTTTCGATGAGCAGTTCTTC
CDR3: CASATSGSSFDEQFF

V: TRBV29-1
J: TRBJ2-7
D: -
length: 12
size: -
DNA: TGCAGCGTTTCTAGGAGCTCCTACGAGCAGTACTTC
CDR3: CSVSRSSYEQYF

V: TRBV5-6
J: TRBJ2-7
D: TRBD1
length: 13
size: -
DNA: TGTGCCAGCAGCCAGATGGACAGGGGTGAGCAGTACTTC
CDR3: CASSQMDRGEQYF

V: TRBV6-5
J: TRBJ2-3
D: TRBD1
length: 14
size: -
DNA: TGTGCCAGCAGCATAAGGGGGCTGGTGGATACGCAGTATTTT
CDR3: CASSIRGLVDTQYF

V: TRBV7-3
J: TRBJ2-3
D: TRBD2
length: 16
size: -
DNA: TGTGCCAGCAGCTTAATTAGCGGGAGTATGTCAGATACGCAGTATTTT
CDR3: CASSLISGSMSDTQYF

V: TRBV16
J: TRBJ2-7
D: -
length: 15
size: -
DNA: TGTGCCAGCAGCCTCAACCGGGACATCTCCTACGAGCAGTACTTC
CDR3: CASSLNRDISYEQYF

V: TRBV6-1
J: TRBJ1-5
D: -
length: 16
size: -
DNA: TGTGCCAGCAGTGAATGGAGACAGGATAGCAATCAGCCCCAGCATTTT
CDR3: CASSEWRQDSNQPQHF

V: TRBV7-2
J: TRBJ2-7
D: -
length: 13
size: once
DNA: TGTGCCAGCAGCAAAGGACTCTTATACGAGCAGTACTTC
CDR3: CASSKGLLYEQYF